These 20 T cell receptor beta chains were all obtained from the same sample, sequenced in a study of T cells in Graves' hyperthyroidism and ophthalmopathy. RNA transcripts gave rise to amplified TCR beta CDR3 regions. The TCR CDR3 first-round RT-PCR relied on the HTBI primer set. TCRdb independently ran MiXCR on the multiplex PCR reads; one entry per CDR3 protein. The sample shows about 160,000 distinct CDR3 sequences, over 8% of them seen only once. The material sequenced was blood. These receptors came from a young woman with Graves' hyperthyroidism that later progressed to Graves' ophthalmopathy.

This rearrangement joins TRBV15 to TRBJ1-4, with D perhaps TRBD1 (5 bases). CDR3 length: 16 amino acids. Germline CDR1 is LNHNV and CDR2 is YYDKDF (reference sequence). Trimming cost V 0 bases and J 11 bases, with 19 bases left between them. The CDR3 reads CATSREVGEKLRKLFF. For the CDR3, the DNA is TGTGCCACCAGCAGAGAGGTGGGGGAAAAACTCCGTAAACTGTTTTTT. Full variable domain (remainder filled in from reference TRBV15 and TRBJ1-4): DAMVIQNPRYQVTQFGKPVTLSCSQTLNHNVMYWYQQKSSQAPKLLFHYYDKDFNNEADTPDNFQSRRPNTSFCFLDIRSPGLGDTAMYLCATSREVGEKLRKLFFGSGTQLSVL.

In its sample, this clonotype was seen many times. V is TRBV7-2 and J is TRBJ2-1, with D possibly TRBD2 on 6 matching bases. The V end lost 5 bases, the J end lost 2 bases, and 10 bases lay between the germline ends. Looked up from germline, CDR1 is SGHTA and CDR2 is FQGNSA. This CDR3 contains 14 residues. CDR3 bases: TGTGCCAGCAGCGCCGGGACTGCCTACAATGAGCAGTTCTTC. This translates into CASSAGTAYNEQFF.

This clonotype was seen repeatedly, ten times or more. This chain uses TRBV5-8 with TRBJ2-7; 7 bases map to TRBD1. Germline V gives CDR1 SGHTS, CDR2 YDEGEE. This CDR3 is 15 amino acids long. Germline trimming cut 3 bases from V and 6 bases from J; bases unmatched to any gene: 12. DNA of the CDR3: TGTGCCAGCAGCTCCGGACAGGTACAACGTGGCGAGCAGTACTTC. Translating gives CASSSGQVQRGEQYF.

This clonotype was recorded at least ten times. This chain links TRBV10-3 with TRBJ1-6, with D possibly being TRBD1 (5 bases). The CDR3 is 13 residues long. Trimming stripped 10 bases from V and 6 bases from J, with 13 bases between. From germline, CDR1 is ENHRY and CDR2 SYGVKD. CDR3 in amino acids: CATSTESNSPLHF. CDR3 DNA sequence: TGTGCCACCTCGACAGAGAGTAATTCACCCCTCCACTTT.

V and J are TRBV20-1 and TRBJ1-2; D gene uncertain. This CDR3 region has 14 residues. Germline assignment: CDR1 DFQATT and CDR2 SNEGSKA (reference sequence). Trimming shortened V by 3 bases and J by 2 bases, and 13 bases separated the two germline ends. CDR3 sequence: CSASSGLGNYGYTF. The CDR3 DNA reads as TGCAGTGCTAGTTCGGGGTTAGGGAACTATGGCTACACCTTC.

This clonotype occurred many times. The V gene is TRBV27, the J gene TRBJ1-4; weak D call: TRBD1 (6 bases). V was cut by 6 bases and J by 3 bases, with 11 bases left in between. This CDR3 spans 14 amino acids. The germline V gene has CDR1 MNHEY and CDR2 SMNVEV (reference sequence). Written as DNA, the CDR3 is TGTGCCAGCAGGCTACAGGGACCTAATGAAAAACTGTTTTTT. Translating it yields CASRLQGPNEKLFF.

This clonotype was counted at least ten times. The gene calls are TRBV6-1 and TRBJ2-1; TRBD1 is a possible D gene (6 bases). The ends were cut back, 5 bases at V and 7 bases at J, with 15 bases in the middle. This CDR3 comprises 14 residues. In germline, CDR1 is MNHNS, CDR2 SASEGT. CDR3: CASSYAPGENEQFF. In DNA form, the CDR3 reads TGTGCCAGCAGTTATGCGCCAGGGGAGAATGAGCAGTTCTTC.

The table lists this clonotype with many counts. V gene TRBV13 combines with J gene TRBJ1-2; the D gene is possibly TRBD1 (5 bases). Between the trimmed V and J ends, which lost 5 bases and 6 bases, there was a span of 16 bases. In germline, CDR1 is PRHDT, CDR2 FYEKMQ (reference sequence). The CDR3 spans 14 residues. CDR3 coding DNA: TGTGCCAGCAGCCCCGCGGGGCGAATCGATGGCTACACCTTC. Encoded protein: CASSPAGRIDGYTF.

The sample holds many counts of this clonotype. J is TRBJ2-1 and V is TRBV7-8, with 9 bases lining up with TRBD2. Germline-derived CDR1 and CDR2 are SGHVS and FQNEAQ. There are 18 residues in the CDR3. V gave up 2 bases and J gave up 5 bases; unmatched junction bases: 13. The CDR3 DNA sequence: TGTGCCAGCAGCTTATACCGGCGGGGGGGTAAGTCAAACAATGAGCAGTTCTTC. Protein: CASSLYRRGGKSNNEQFF.

This clonotype was found many times. The J gene is TRBJ2-1, the V gene TRBV9, with unresolved D. CDR1 is SGDLS, CDR2 YYNGEE, per germline. V gave up 4 bases and J gave up 7 bases, with 15 bases separating them. The CDR3 contains 14 residues. CDR3 amino acids: CASSYGRLGNEQFF. The CDR3 DNA follows: TGTGCCAGCAGCTATGGACGCCTGGGGAATGAGCAGTTCTTC. Full variable domain (remainder filled in from reference TRBV9 and TRBJ2-1): DSGVTQTPKHLITATGQRVTLRCSPRSGDLSVYWYQQSLDQGLQFLIQYYNGEERAKGNILERFSAQQFPDLHSELNLSSLELGDSALYFCASSYGRLGNEQFFGPGTRLTVL.

Many counts were recorded for this clonotype. CDR3 sequence reads: CAISELGLAPFYEQYF. The CDR3 DNA reads as TGTGCCATCAGTGAGCTAGGACTAGCCCCATTCTACGAGCAGTACTTC. The chain recombines TRBV10-3 with TRBJ2-7; 8 bases fit TRBD2. Germline V gives CDR1 ENHRY, CDR2 SYGVKD. The CDR3 loop spans 16 amino acids. Losses at the gene ends were 2 bases for V and 3 bases for J; bases not matched to a gene: 9.

This clonotype was detected ten times or more. The DNA for the CDR3 is TGTGCCAGCAGTCCGAATAACCTTCTCCTCCTTGGGAGTGACTATGGCTACACCTTC. Its translation: CASSPNNLLLLGSDYGYTF. J is TRBJ1-2 and V is TRBV2; D is ambiguous. The V end lost 5 bases, the J end lost 3 bases, and 28 bases lay between the germline ends. CDR3 length: 19 residues. CDR1 and CDR2 from the germline V gene are SNHLY and FYNNEI.

Ten or more counts support this clonotype. J is TRBJ2-2 and V is TRBV7-8, with D possibly being TRBD2 (6 bases). CDR3 length: 19 residues. V lost 5 bases to trimming and J lost 3 bases, with 25 bases between them. Germline CDR1 is SGHVS and CDR2 is FQNEAQ. CDR3: CASSRGQASAMADTGELFF. Here the CDR3 DNA reads TGTGCCAGCAGCCGAGGGCAGGCTAGCGCGATGGCGGACACCGGGGAGCTGTTTTTT.

At least ten counts were recorded for this clonotype. J is TRBJ2-1 and V is TRBV28; 7 bases fit TRBD2. Unmatched junction bases numbered 6, after V lost 6 bases and J lost 10 bases. Per germline, CDR1 MDHEN and CDR2 SYDVKM. The CDR3 has 12 amino acids. The CDR3 DNA reads as TGTGCCAGCAGGGCGGGAGTCCGGGAGCAGTTCTTC. Protein product: CASRAGVREQFF.

This clonotype was seen ten or more times. The chain is built from TRBV28 and TRBJ1-1; D remains ambiguous. The CDR3 totals 12 residues. Germline values: CDR1 MDHEN, CDR2 SYDVKM. V dropped 2 bases and J dropped 4 bases, with 5 bases sitting between them. CDR3 loop: CASSLLGTEAFF. Written as DNA, the CDR3 is TGTGCCAGCAGTTTACTGGGCACTGAAGCTTTCTTT.

This rearrangement joins TRBV20-1 to TRBJ1-5, with D possibly being TRBD1 (5 bases). The V gene lost 3 bases and the J gene lost 0 bases, with 15 bases spanning the gap. The CDR3 consists of 16 residues. Germline CDR1 reads DFQATT; CDR2 reads SNEGSKA (reference sequence). CDR3 coding DNA: TGCAGTGCTAGCATTAGGAGGGGAGATAGCAATCAGCCCCAGCATTTT. Protein product: CSASIRRGDSNQPQHF.

This clonotype has just a few counts. Here the CDR3 reads CASGYTGPRGTQYF. CDR3 nucleotides: TGTGCCAGCGGATACACAGGGCCGCGTGGGACCCAGTACTTC. The V gene is TRBV6-1, the J gene TRBJ2-5, with a possible D match to TRBD1 (6 bases). The CDR3 runs to 14 residues. Germline values: CDR1 MNHNS, CDR2 SASEGT. V lost 8 bases and J lost 7, with 20 bases in between.

This clonotype was counted ten times or more. This rearrangement joins TRBV11-2 to TRBJ2-5; no reliable D call. Germline assignment: CDR1 SGHAT and CDR2 FQNNGV. The CDR3 sequence is 13 residues long. Trimming pared 0 bases from V and 5 bases from J, leaving 7 bases between. DNA of the CDR3: TGTGCCAGCAGCTTAGAGGTGGGGGAGACCCAGTACTTC. Amino acids: CASSLEVGETQYF.

This chain uses TRBV15 with TRBJ1-2; D unresolved. The V end was cut by 0 bases, the J end by 0 bases, with 17 bases between. The CDR3 length is 18 residues. The germline V gene encodes CDR1 LNHNV and CDR2 YYDKDF (reference sequence). DNA of the CDR3: TGTGCCACCAGCAGAGATCTGCCGGCGGCAAGATCTAACTATGGCTACACCTTC. Its protein is CATSRDLPAARSNYGYTF.

This clonotype has just a few counts. The CDR3 nucleotides are TGCGCCAGCAGCCAAGATATAGGGGGGGACAATCAGCCCCAGCATTTT. Translated, it gives CASSQDIGGDNQPQHF. This rearrangement joins TRBV4-1 to TRBJ1-5; maybe TRBD1 (6 bases). Between the trimmed V and J ends, which lost 0 bases and 3 bases, there was a span of 12 bases. The CDR3 totals 16 residues. The germline V gene has CDR1 MGHRA and CDR2 YSYEKL.